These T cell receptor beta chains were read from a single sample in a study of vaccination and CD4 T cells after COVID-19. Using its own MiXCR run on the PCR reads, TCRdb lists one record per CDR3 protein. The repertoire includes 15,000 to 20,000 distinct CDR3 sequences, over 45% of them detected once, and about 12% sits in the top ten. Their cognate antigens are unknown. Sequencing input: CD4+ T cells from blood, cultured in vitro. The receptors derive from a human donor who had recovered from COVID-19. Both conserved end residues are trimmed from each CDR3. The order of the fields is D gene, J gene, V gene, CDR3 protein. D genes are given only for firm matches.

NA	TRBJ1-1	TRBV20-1	SASSVGNTEAF
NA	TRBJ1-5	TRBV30	AWSGTVGNQPQH
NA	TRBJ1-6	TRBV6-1	ASRRLEDSPLH
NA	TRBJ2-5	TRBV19	ASSTAFDASETQY
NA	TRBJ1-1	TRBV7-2	ASSLVVRGTEAF
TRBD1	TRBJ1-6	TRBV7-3	ASSRLGQGNSPLH
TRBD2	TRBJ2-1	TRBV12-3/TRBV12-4	ASSGGLAGGAEQF
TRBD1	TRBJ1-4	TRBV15	ATSRDPRRGWTNEKLF
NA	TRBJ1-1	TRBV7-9	ASSPAPMVNTEAF
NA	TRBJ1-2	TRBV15	ATSIVGPNGYT
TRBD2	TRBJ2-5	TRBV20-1	SAREGLPSGETQY
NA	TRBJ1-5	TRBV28	ASSRFSNQPQH
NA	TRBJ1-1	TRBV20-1	SARSGGALEAF
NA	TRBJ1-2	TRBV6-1	ASRGPRRNYGYT
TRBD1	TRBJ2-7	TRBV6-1	ASSGPGQGSYEQY
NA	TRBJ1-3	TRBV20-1	SAIGGTTGNTIY
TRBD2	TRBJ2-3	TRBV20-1	SAGGGYTDTQY
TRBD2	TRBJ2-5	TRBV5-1	ASSLGPSGGQETQY
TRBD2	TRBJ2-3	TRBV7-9	ASSFRTSGRTDTQY
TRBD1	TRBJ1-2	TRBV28	ASSLLGTGGGGYT
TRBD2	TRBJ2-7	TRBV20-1	SVPGLATYEQY
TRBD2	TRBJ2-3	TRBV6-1	ASSEIRGGKYTQY
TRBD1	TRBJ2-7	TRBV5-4	ASSPPGQGIHEQY
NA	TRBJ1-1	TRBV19	ASSIAAPRGTEAF
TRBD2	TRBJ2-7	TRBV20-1	SARGSGSGTYEQY
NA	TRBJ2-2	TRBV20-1	SAREGRLNTGELF
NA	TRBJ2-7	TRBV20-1	SARDRNLNEQY
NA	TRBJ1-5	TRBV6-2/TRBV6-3	ASSIPRQAGNQPQH
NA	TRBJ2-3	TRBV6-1	ASRTGQGTDTQY
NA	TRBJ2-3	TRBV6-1	ASSRDGTDTQY
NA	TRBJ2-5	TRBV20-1	SGAGRQTQY
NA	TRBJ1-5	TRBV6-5	ASSFPQGNWGNQPQH
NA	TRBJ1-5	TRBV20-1	SARDLIGDRPQH
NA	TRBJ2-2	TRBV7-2	ASSKDSHTGELF
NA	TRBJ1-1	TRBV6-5	ASSSPAGHNTEAF
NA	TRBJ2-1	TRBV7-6	ASSLARGNEQF
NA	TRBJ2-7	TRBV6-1	ASSESLALSSYEQY
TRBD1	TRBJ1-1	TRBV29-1	SVDRTGANTEAF
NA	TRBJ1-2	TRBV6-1	ASRTGRRSVAGYT
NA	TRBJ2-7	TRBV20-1	SLQGKRQY
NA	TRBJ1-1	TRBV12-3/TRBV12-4	ASSWGGQLMNTEAF
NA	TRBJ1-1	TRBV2	ATQRRRGDTEAF